The 7 T cell receptor beta chains reported below all come from one sample, sequenced in a study of blood T cell repertoires in COVID-19. Using immunoSEQ multiplex PCR, the repertoire was profiled, and TCRdb retains in-frame clones only, with some absent. The table has some 98,000 clones, approximately 80% seen once. The sequenced material came from peripheral blood. These receptors came from a human donor in a cohort sampled during active COVID-19.

The chain has TRBV18 and TRBJ2-3, with 8 bases identical to TRBD1. V lost 2 bases and J lost 0; bases outside the gene matches: 7. From germline, CDR1 is KGHSH and CDR2 LQKENI. The CDR3 runs 17 residues. The CDR3 DNA is TGTGCCAGCTCACCATTTACAGACAGGGGAAGCACAGATACGCAGTATTTT. As protein: CASSPFTDRGSTDTQYF.

The V and J genes are TRBV7-2 and TRBJ1-2, with D perhaps TRBD1 (5 bases). V dropped 4 bases and J dropped 4 bases, with 10 bases sitting between them. The CDR3 consists of 13 residues. The germline V gene has CDR1 SGHTA and CDR2 FQGNSA. The CDR3 DNA is TGTGCCAGCAGCTCCTCTGGGGCCTATGGCTACACCTTC. Its protein is CASSSSGAYGYTF.

V usage is TRBV7-2 and J usage is TRBJ2-7; 7 positions match TRBD2. The CDR3 is 13 amino acids. Losses at the gene ends were 9 bases for V and 4 bases for J; bases not matched to a gene: 9. Germline V gene sequence: CDR1 SGHTA, CDR2 FQGNSA. CDR3 loop: CASGGASGYEQYF. CDR3 coding DNA: TGTGCCAGTGGCGGGGCTAGCGGTTACGAGCAGTACTTC.

The chain couples TRBV5-1 to TRBJ2-1, with D perhaps matching TRBD1 (5 bases). In germline, CDR1 is SGHRS, CDR2 YFSETQ. The CDR3 has 13 amino acids. With 2 bases removed from V and 7 bases from J, the gap between germline ends came to 10 bases. The chain's CDR3 is CASSLQDQNEQFF. For the CDR3, the DNA is TGCGCCAGCAGCTTACAGGACCAAAATGAGCAGTTCTTC.

The CDR3 DNA sequence: TGTGCCAGCTCTCCGGGACTAGCGGGCTACTCCTACGAGCAGTACTTC. It codes for CASSPGLAGYSYEQYF. J is TRBJ2-7 and V is TRBV18; TRBD2 agrees at 12 bases. Germline lookup yields CDR1 KGHSH and CDR2 LQKENI. Unmatched junction bases numbered 6, after V lost 6 bases and J lost 0 bases. This CDR3 has 16 amino acids.

This clone has only one observation. The CDR3 spells CASSLEWWAGPSYNEQFF. Written as DNA, the CDR3 is TGTGCCAGCAGTTTAGAGTGGTGGGCGGGACCCTCCTACAATGAGCAGTTCTTC. The chain joins TRBV27 to TRBJ2-1; possible D gene TRBD2, 6 bases. The CDR3 covers 18 residues. The V gene lost 2 bases and the J gene lost 0 bases, with 17 bases spanning the gap. The V gene's germline CDR1 is MNHEY and CDR2 SMNVEV (reference sequence).

The V gene is TRBV5-6, the J gene TRBJ1-2; D might be TRBD1 (5 bases). This CDR3 contains 15 residues. The germline gives CDR1 SGHDT, CDR2 YYEEEE. V gave up 4 bases and J gave up 1 base, with 14 bases separating them. CDR3 nucleotides: TGTGCCAGCAGCCGACCGGACACGGGTAACTATGGCTACACCTTC. Translating it yields CASSRPDTGNYGYTF.